Listed below are T cell receptor beta chains from one sample, sequenced in a study of T cell responses to AZD1222 COVID-19 vaccine. TCRdb's table, derived via immunoSEQ multiplex PCR, lists solely in-frame clones and lacks some. The sample consists of some 150,000 clones, 80% to 95% of them appearing once. The sequencing here drew on peripheral blood, taken on day 0 of AZD1222 vaccination. The receptors come from an adult in good health. Both conserved end residues are part of each CDR3. The order of the fields is J gene, clone size, D gene, V gene, CDR3 DNA, CDR3 protein. The D gene is left open where the match is weak. Clone size is shown for a subset of rows, as once, few, many or a class of expanded clone.

TRBJ2-1	NA	NA	TRBV6-4	TGTGCCAGCAGTGATTGGAAGAACAATGAGCAGTTCTTC	CASSDWKNNEQFF
TRBJ1-1	NA	NA	TRBV5-1	TGCGCCAGCAGTGGCCGGTACTCTGAAGCTTTCTTT	CASSGRYSEAFF
TRBJ2-3	NA	TRBD2	TRBV5-6	TGTGCCAGCAGTTTTCTAGCGGGGGCTTCAGATACGCAGTATTTT	CASSFLAGASDTQYF
TRBJ1-5	NA	NA	TRBV21-1	TGTGCCAGCAGCAAAGAAGGGGACGATCAGCCCCAGCATTTT	CASSKEGDDQPQHF
TRBJ2-3	NA	TRBD2	TRBV7-7	TGTGCCAGCAGCTTAGAGGCAGCGGGAGGAGCGGATACGCAGTATTTT	CASSLEAAGGADTQYF
TRBJ1-1	once	NA	TRBV5-1	TGCGCCAGCAGCACAATGCCCAGGGGCGACACTGAAGCTTTCTTT	CASSTMPRGDTEAFF
TRBJ2-7	NA	NA	TRBV3-1/TRBV3-2	TGTGCCAGCGCCCAAGCCGGGGCGGGACCCTACGAGCAGTACTTC	CASAQAGAGPYEQYF
TRBJ1-1	NA	NA	TRBV18	TGTGCCAGCTCACCTTCGAGGGACACTGAAGCTTTCTTT	CASSPSRDTEAFF
TRBJ1-2	NA	NA	TRBV6-1	TGTGCCAGCAGTGAAACCCCGGAGGACTATGGCTACACCTTC	CASSETPEDYGYTF
TRBJ2-7	NA	TRBD1	TRBV5-5	TGTGCCAGCAGCCGCTACCCCCCGGGACAGGGGAACGAGCAGTACTTC	CASSRYPPGQGNEQYF
TRBJ1-5	NA	NA	TRBV5-5	TGTGCCAGCAGCCGTAACAGGGTAGAGGCGGGTCAGCCCCAGCATTTT	CASSRNRVEAGQPQHF
TRBJ2-1	NA	TRBD2	TRBV6-5	TGTGCCAGCACCACCCCAATGGGACTACCCCAGCAGTTCTTC	CASTTPMGLPQQFF
TRBJ1-5	once	NA	TRBV24-1	TGTGCCACCAGTGAGCCTAATATGGAGAGCAATCAGCCCCAGCATTTT	CATSEPNMESNQPQHF
TRBJ1-1	NA	NA	TRBV11-2	TGTGCCAGCAGTTTGACCCGTGTCACTGAAGCTTTCTTT	CASSLTRVTEAFF
TRBJ1-3	NA	NA	TRBV7-6	TGTGCCAGCAGCTTAGGGGCGGGGGTCGGAAACACCATATATTTT	CASSLGAGVGNTIYF
TRBJ1-6	NA	NA	TRBV10-2	TGCGCCCCGTCACCCCTCCACTTT	CAPSPLHF
TRBJ1-4	NA	NA	TRBV28	TGTGCCAGCAGTTCTACCGGGACTACCCCAGAAAAACTGTTTTTT	CASSSTGTTPEKLFF
TRBJ1-5	NA	TRBD1	TRBV11-2	TGTGCCAGCTCGCGCACAGGGGGCGCGGGGCAGCCCCAGCATTTT	CASSRTGGAGQPQHF
TRBJ2-1	few	NA	TRBV29-1	TGCAGCGTTGAAGAAGGGGGTTCGGTTCGAAATGAGCAGTTCTTC	CSVEEGGSVRNEQFF